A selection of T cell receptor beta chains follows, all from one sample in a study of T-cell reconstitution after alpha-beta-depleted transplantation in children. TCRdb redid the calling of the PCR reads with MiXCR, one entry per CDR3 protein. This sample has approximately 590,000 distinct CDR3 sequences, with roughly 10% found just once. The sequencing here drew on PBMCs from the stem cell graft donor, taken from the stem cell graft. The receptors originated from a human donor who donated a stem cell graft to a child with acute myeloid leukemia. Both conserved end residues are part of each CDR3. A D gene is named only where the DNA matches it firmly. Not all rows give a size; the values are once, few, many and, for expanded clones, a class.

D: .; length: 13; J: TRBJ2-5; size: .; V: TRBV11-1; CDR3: CASSRNRERTQYF; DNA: TGTGCCAGCAGCCGCAACAGGGAAAGGACCCAGTACTTC
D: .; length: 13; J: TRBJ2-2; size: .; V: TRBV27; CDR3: CASSLRGGGELFF; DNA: TGTGCCAGCAGTTTAAGGGGAGGCGGGGAGCTGTTTTTT
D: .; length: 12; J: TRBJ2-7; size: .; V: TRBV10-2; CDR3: CASSSTHYEQYF; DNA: TGCGCCAGCAGCTCGACACACTACGAGCAGTACTTC
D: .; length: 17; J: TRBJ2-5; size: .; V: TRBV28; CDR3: CASSLSQGAGAQETQYF; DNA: TGTGCCAGCAGTTTATCCCAGGGGGCGGGGGCCCAAGAGACCCAGTACTTC
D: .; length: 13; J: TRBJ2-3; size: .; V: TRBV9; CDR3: CASSVARGDTQYF; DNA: TGTGCCAGCAGCGTAGCTCGGGGGGATACGCAGTATTTT
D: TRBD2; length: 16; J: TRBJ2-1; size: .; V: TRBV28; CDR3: CASISLTSGTYNEQFF; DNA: TGTGCCAGCATTTCCCTGACTAGCGGGACCTACAATGAGCAGTTCTTC
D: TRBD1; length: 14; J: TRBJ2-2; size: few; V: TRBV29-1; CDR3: CSSKATGSTGELFF; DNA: TGCAGCTCCAAGGCGACAGGGAGCACCGGGGAGCTGTTTTTT
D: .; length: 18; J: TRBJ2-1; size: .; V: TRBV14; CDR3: CASSHLAESWASYNEQFF; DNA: TGTGCCAGCAGCCACTTGGCGGAGTCCTGGGCCTCCTACAATGAGCAGTTCTTC
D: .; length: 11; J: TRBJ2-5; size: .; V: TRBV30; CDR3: CALLLGETQYF; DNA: TGTGCTTTGCTATTGGGGGAGACCCAGTACTTC
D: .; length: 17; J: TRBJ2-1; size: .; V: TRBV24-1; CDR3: CATSDIPGRGTYNEQFF; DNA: TGTGCCACCAGTGATATCCCGGGACGGGGGACCTACAATGAGCAGTTCTTC
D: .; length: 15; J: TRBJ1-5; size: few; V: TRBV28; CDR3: CASRLAAGSNQPQHF; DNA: TGTGCCAGCAGACTCGCCGCGGGTAGCAATCAGCCCCAGCATTTT
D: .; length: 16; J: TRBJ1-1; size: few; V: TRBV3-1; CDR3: CASSQEGLAWFTEAFF; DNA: TGTGCCAGCAGCCAAGAGGGCCTAGCATGGTTCACTGAAGCTTTCTTT
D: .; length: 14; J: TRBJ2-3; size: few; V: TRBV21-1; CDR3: CASRCAVNTDTQYF; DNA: TGTGCCAGCAGGTGCGCGGTTAACACAGATACGCAGTATTTT
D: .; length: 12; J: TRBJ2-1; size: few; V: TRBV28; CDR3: CASSSDHVRQFF; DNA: TGTGCCAGCAGTTCCGACCATGTGAGGCAGTTCTTC
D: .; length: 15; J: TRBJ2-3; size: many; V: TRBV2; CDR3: CASSRQGGGTDTQYF; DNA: TGTGCCAGCAGTCGACAGGGCGGGGGCACAGATACGCAGTATTTT
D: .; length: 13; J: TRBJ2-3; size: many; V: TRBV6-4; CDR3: CASSESRGDTQYF; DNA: TGTGCCAGCAGTGAGTCCAGGGGAGATACGCAGTATTTT
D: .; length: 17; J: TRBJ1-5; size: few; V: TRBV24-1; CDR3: CATSDSVENPSNQPQHF; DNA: TGTGCCACCAGTGATTCGGTGGAGAACCCTAGCAATCAGCCCCAGCATTTT
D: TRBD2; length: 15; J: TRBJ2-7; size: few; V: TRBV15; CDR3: CATSRDSGGQYEQYF; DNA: TGTGCCACCAGCAGAGATAGCGGGGGCCAGTACGAGCAGTACTTC
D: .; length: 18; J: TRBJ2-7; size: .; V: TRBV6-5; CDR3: CASSYAGRGGSLSYEQYF; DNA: TGTGCCAGCAGTTACGCCGGCAGGGGGGGAAGTCTCTCCTACGAGCAGTACTTC
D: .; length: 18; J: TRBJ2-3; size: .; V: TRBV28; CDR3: CASGRAGDSMSSTDTQYF; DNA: TGTGCCAGCGGTCGTGCCGGAGACAGTATGTCTAGCACAGATACGCAGTATTTT
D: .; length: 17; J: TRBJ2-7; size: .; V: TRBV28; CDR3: CASSPLGVTDSSYEQYF; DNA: TGTGCCAGCAGCCCCCTGGGAGTGACAGACTCCTCCTACGAGCAGTACTTC
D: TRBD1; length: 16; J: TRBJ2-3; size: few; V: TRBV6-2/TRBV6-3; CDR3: CASSRTGTGRTDTQYF; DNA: TGTGCCAGCAGTCGAACCGGGACAGGTCGAACAGATACGCAGTATTTT
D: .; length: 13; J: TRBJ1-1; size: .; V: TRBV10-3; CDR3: CAISFDTNTEAFF; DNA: TGTGCCATCAGTTTCGACACGAACACTGAAGCTTTCTTT
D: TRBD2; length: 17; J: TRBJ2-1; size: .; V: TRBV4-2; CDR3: CASSQEVGTSGRVEQFF; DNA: TGTGCCAGCAGCCAAGAAGTCGGGACTAGTGGAAGGGTTGAGCAGTTCTTC
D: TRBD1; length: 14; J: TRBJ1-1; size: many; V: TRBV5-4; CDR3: CASSFPTGAAEAFF; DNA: TGTGCCAGCAGCTTTCCTACAGGGGCGGCTGAAGCTTTCTTT
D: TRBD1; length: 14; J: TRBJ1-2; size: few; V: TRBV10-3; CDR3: CAISEGGQGIGYTF; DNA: TGTGCCATCAGTGAGGGGGGACAGGGGATCGGCTACACCTTC
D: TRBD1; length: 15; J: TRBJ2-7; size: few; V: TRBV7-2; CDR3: CASSTRQGTSYEQYF; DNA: TGTGCCAGCAGCACCCGACAGGGAACCTCCTACGAGCAGTACTTC
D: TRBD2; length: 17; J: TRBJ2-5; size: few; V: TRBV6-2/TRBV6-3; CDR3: CASSYSGLAPSRVTQYF; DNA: TGTGCCAGCAGTTACTCCGGACTAGCGCCGAGCCGTGTGACCCAGTACTTC
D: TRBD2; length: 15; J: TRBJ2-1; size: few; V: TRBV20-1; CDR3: CSARDSGGPYNEQFF; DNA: TGCAGTGCTAGAGATAGCGGGGGGCCCTACAATGAGCAGTTCTTC
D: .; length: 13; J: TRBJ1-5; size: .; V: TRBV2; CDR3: CASSAGANQPQHF; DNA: TGTGCCAGCAGTGCAGGAGCCAATCAGCCCCAGCATTTT
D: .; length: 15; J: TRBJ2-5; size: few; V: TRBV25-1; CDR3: CASSAWTERQETQYF; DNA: TGTGCCAGCAGTGCCTGGACAGAACGACAAGAGACCCAGTACTTC
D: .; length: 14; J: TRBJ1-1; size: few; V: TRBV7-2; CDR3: CASSPFQANTEAFF; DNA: TGTGCCAGCAGCCCTTTCCAAGCGAACACTGAAGCTTTCTTT